This T cell receptor (beta chain) was profiled in a study of T cells in localized non-small cell lung cancer. The CDR3 totals 15 residues. Trimming removed 2 bases from V and 13 bases from J, with 20 bases in between. The V gene's germline CDR1 is SNHLY and CDR2 FYNNEI. TCRdb's copy holds only in-frame clones and misses some; the assay was immunoSEQ multiplex PCR. Found here are 5,000 to 8,000 clones, 87% of them singletons; the top ten hold about 17%. Study observations and caveats: Within adjacent lung there appeared a median around 57 of the top 100 tumor clones. Uninvolved adjacent lung had the highest recorded T cell clonality, with tumor below it.

Points on this clone: Its antigen is as yet unknown.

Sample: peripheral blood, taken before any cancer treatment. This receptor was identified in a male donor aged 60 or over with stage I lung adenocarcinoma. The chain combines TRBV2 with TRBJ2-2; D is uncertain. Here the CDR3 reads CASSESPTRSSGLFF. CDR3 nucleotide sequence: TGTGCCAGCAGTGAATCCCCAACGCGGTCCTCGGGGCTGTTTTTT. Looking up the rest from reference TRBV2 and TRBJ2-2 gives the full variable domain: EPEVTQTPSHQVTQMGQEVILRCVPISNHLYFYWYRQILGQKVEFLVSFYNNEISEKSEIFDDQFSVERPDGSNFTLKIRSTKLEDSAMYFCASSESPTRSSGLFFGEGSRLTVL.